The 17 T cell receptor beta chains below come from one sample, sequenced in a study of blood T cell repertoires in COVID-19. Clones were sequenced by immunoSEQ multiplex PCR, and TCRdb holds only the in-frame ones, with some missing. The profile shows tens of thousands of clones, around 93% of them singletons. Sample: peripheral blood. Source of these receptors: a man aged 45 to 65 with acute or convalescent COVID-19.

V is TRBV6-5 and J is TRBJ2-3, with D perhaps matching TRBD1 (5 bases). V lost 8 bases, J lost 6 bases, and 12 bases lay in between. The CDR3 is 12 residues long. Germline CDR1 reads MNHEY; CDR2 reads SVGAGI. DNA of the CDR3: TGTGCCAGCCGAAGGGGAACCGATACGCAGTATTTT. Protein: CASRRGTDTQYF.

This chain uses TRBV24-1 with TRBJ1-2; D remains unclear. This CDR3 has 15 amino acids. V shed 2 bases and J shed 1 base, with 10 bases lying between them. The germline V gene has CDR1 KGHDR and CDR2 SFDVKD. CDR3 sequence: CATSDSGRLNYGYTF. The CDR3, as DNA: TGTGCCACCAGTGATTCTGGGCGCCTTAACTATGGCTACACCTTC.

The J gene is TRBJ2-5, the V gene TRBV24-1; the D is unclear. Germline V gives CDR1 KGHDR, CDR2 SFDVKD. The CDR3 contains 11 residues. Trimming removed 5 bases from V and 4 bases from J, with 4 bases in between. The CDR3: CATSAGETQYF. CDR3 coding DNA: TGTGCCACCAGTGCAGGAGAGACCCAGTACTTC.

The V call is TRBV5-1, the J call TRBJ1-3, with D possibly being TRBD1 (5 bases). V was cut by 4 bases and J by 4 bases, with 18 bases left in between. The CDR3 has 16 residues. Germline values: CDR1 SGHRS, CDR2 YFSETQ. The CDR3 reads CASSPAGGGTGNTIYF. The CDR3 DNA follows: TGCGCCAGCAGCCCTGCCGGCGGGGGAACCGGAAACACCATATATTTT.

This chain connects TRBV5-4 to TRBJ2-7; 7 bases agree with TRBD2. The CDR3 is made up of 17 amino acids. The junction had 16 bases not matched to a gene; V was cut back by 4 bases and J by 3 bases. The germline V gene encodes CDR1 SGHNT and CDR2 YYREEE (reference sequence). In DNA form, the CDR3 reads TGTGCCAGCAGCAGGGAGGGTGTCCTCAAAAGCGGCTACGAGCAGTACTTC. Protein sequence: CASSREGVLKSGYEQYF.

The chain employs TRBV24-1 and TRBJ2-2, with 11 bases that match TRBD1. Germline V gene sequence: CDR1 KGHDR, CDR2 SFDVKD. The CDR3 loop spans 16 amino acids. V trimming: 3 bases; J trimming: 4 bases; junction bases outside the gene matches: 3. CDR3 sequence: CATSDPGTGGTGELFF. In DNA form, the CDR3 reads TGTGCCACCAGTGATCCCGGGACAGGGGGCACCGGGGAGCTGTTTTTT.

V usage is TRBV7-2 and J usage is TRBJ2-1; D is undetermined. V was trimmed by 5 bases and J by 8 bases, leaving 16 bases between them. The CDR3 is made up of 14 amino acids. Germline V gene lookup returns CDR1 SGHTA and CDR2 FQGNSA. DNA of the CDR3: TGTGCCAGCAGCCTTTTTAGACATGTGGATGAGCAGTTCTTC. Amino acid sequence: CASSLFRHVDEQFF.

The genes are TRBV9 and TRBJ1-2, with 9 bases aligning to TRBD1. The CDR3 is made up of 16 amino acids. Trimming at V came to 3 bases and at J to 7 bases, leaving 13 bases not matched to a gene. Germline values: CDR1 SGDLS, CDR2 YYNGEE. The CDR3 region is CASSAATGQGLRGYTF. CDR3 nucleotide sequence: TGTGCCAGCAGCGCGGCGACGGGACAGGGCCTGCGTGGCTACACCTTC.

The CDR3 region is CASSDLGGAGELFF. The CDR3 DNA reads as TGTGCCAGCAGTGATCTCGGGGGTGCCGGGGAGCTGTTTTTT. The chain joins TRBV6-1 to TRBJ2-2; TRBD2 might be the D (6 bases). The germline V and J ends were trimmed by 3 bases and 6 bases, with 11 bases remaining between them. The CDR3 covers 14 residues. In germline, CDR1 is MNHNS, CDR2 SASEGT.

The CDR3 DNA sequence: TGCGCCAGCAGCTCTGCCCCCGGGGGGACTGAAGCTTTCTTT. This codes for CASSSAPGGTEAFF. This sequence joins TRBV5-1 and TRBJ1-1; a weak D match, TRBD1 (5 bases). With 3 bases removed from V and 5 bases from J, the gap between germline ends came to 14 bases. The CDR3 has 14 amino acids. Germline CDR1 SGHRS, CDR2 YFSETQ.

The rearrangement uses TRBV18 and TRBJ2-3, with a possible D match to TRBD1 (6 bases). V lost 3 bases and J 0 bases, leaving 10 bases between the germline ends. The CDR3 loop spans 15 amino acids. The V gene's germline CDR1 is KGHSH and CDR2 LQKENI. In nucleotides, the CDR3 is TGTGCCAGCTCACCCCGGACAGCTAGCACAGATACGCAGTATTTT. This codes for CASSPRTASTDTQYF.

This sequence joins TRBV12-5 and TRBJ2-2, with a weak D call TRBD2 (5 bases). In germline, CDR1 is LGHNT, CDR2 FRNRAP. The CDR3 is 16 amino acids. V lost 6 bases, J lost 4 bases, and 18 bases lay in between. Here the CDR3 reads CASGPQGGHFTGELFF. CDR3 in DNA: TGTGCTAGTGGCCCACAAGGCGGGCATTTCACCGGGGAGCTGTTTTTT.

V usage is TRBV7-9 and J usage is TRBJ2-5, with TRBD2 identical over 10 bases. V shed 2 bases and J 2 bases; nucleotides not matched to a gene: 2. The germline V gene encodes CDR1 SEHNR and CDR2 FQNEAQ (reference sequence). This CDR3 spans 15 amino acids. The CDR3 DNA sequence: TGTGCCAGCAGCTTATCGACTAGCGGGCAAGAGACCCAGTACTTC. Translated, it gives CASSLSTSGQETQYF.

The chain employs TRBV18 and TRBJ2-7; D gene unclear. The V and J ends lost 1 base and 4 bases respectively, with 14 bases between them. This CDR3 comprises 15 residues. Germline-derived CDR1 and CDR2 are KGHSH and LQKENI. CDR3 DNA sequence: TGTGCCAGCTCACCACTTGAGAGTTCCGGTTACGAGCAGTACTTC. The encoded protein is CASSPLESSGYEQYF.

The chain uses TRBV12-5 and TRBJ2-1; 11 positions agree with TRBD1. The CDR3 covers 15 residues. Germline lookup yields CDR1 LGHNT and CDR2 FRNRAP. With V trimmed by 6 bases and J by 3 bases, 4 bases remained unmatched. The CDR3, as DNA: TGTGCTAGTGGCCAGGGACAGGGGGACTACAATGAGCAGTTCTTC. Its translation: CASGQGQGDYNEQFF.

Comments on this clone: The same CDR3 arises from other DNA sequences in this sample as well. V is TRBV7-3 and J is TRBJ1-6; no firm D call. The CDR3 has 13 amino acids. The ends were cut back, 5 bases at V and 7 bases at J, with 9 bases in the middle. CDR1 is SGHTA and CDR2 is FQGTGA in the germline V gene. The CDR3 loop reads CASSPGGNSPLHF. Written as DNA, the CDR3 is TGTGCCAGCAGCCCGGGAGGGAATTCACCCCTCCACTTT.

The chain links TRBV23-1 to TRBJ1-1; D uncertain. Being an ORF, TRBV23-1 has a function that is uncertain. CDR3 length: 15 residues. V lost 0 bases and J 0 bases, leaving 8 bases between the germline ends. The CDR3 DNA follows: TGCGCCAGCAGTCAATCGCGGGCCTTGAACACTGAAGCTTTCTTT. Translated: CASSQSRALNTEAFF.